Listed here are 24 T cell receptor beta chains from one sample, sequenced in a study of cytomegalovirus exposure and HLA in healthy donors. The primer mix had 60 Vbeta and 13 Jbeta primers. Measured with immunoSEQ multiplex PCR; TCRdb has only the in-frame clones, and not every one. The sample has 100,000 to 150,000 clones, 15% to 20% seen once. The specimen was PBMCs. Receptors were obtained from a female donor in good health and CMV-seropositive.

This clone has only a few counts. This sequence joins TRBV28 and TRBJ1-5; D is ambiguous. Deletions cut 2 bases from V and 0 bases from J, with 8 bases between. From germline, CDR1 is MDHEN and CDR2 SYDVKM. The CDR3 contains 15 residues. The CDR3 region has the DNA TGTGCCAGCAGTTTAGAGAACCCTAGCAATCAGCCCCAGCATTTT. Translating gives CASSLENPSNQPQHF.

Only a few counts were recorded for this clone. V and J are TRBV12-5 and TRBJ2-1; the match to TRBD2 covers 9 bases. CDR3 length: 13 residues. The germline V gene has CDR1 LGHNT and CDR2 FRNRAP. With 10 bases clipped from V and 7 bases from J, the junction kept 8 bases outside the gene matches. The CDR3 region is CATTRGGENEQFF. CDR3 coding DNA: TGTGCTACCACTCGCGGGGGGGAAAATGAGCAGTTCTTC.

V usage is TRBV4-3 and J usage is TRBJ2-1, with 9 nucleotides matching TRBD2. V was pared by 0 bases and J by 4 bases, with 13 bases of the junction left unmatched. From germline, CDR1 is LGHNA and CDR2 YSLEER. The CDR3 sequence is 19 residues long. In DNA, the CDR3 is TGCGCCAGCAGCCAAGATCCGCGACTAGCGGCCAAGGCATACAATGAGCAGTTCTTC. This encodes CASSQDPRLAAKAYNEQFF.

J is TRBJ1-3 and V is TRBV30; the D gene is possibly TRBD1 (6 bases). V lost 3 bases to trimming and J lost 8 bases, with 14 bases between them. The germline V gene has CDR1 GTSNPN and CDR2 SVGIG (reference sequence). This CDR3 comprises 13 residues. CDR3 in DNA: TGTGCCTGGAGGAACAGGGCGGGGGACACCATATATTTT. It specifies CAWRNRAGDTIYF.

This clone has only a few counts. This chain links TRBV29-1 with TRBJ2-7; 7 bases match TRBD2. The CDR3 is 14 amino acids. V dropped 1 base and J dropped 3; count of bases not matched to a gene: 6. The germline V gene has CDR1 SQVTM and CDR2 ANQGSEA. CDR3 coding DNA: TGCAGCGTTGAAGGACCACGCGGGGGCTACGAGCAGTACTTC. It is translated as CSVEGPRGGYEQYF.

This clone was detected only a few times. The V gene is TRBV9, the J gene TRBJ1-3; 10 nucleotides line up with TRBD1. The J segment lost 8 bases and the V segment lost 4 bases, leaving 15 bases of the junction unmatched. The CDR3 totals 17 residues. From germline, CDR1 is SGDLS and CDR2 YYNGEE. Here the CDR3 reads CASSSRTGGGGRDTIYF. The CDR3 nucleotides are TGTGCCAGCAGCTCCCGGACAGGGGGGGGTGGTAGGGACACCATATATTTT.

CDR3: CAISGGDSRETQYF. CDR3 nucleotide sequence: TGTGCCATCAGTGGTGGAGACTCCAGAGAGACCCAGTACTTC. This chain joins TRBV10-3 and TRBJ2-5; D uncertain. V was trimmed by 4 bases and J by 4 bases, leaving 13 bases between them. The germline V gene encodes CDR1 ENHRY and CDR2 SYGVKD. The CDR3 extends over 14 amino acids.

This clone was recorded a few times. The chain has TRBV18 and TRBJ1-5; 8 nucleotides match TRBD1. Losses at the gene ends were 2 bases for V and 4 bases for J; bases not matched to a gene: 7. CDR1 and CDR2 from the germline V gene are KGHSH and LQKENI. This CDR3 is built from 16 residues. CDR3 DNA: TGTGCCAGCTCACCAGGACAGGGCTCCCCAAATCAGCCCCAGCATTTT. Amino acids: CASSPGQGSPNQPQHF. The complete variable domain, with remaining parts taken from reference TRBV18 and TRBJ1-5, reads NAGVMQNPRHLVRRRGQEARLRCSPMKGHSHVYWYRQLPEEGLKFMVYLQKENIIDESGMPKERFSAEFPKEGPSILRIQQVVRGDSAAYFCASSPGQGSPNQPQHFGDGTRLSIL.

Only a few counts were recorded for this clone. The J gene is TRBJ2-7, the V gene TRBV7-2, with 7 bases lining up with TRBD1. CDR1 is SGHTA, CDR2 FQGNSA, per germline. The CDR3 consists of 15 residues. The V gene end was trimmed by 2 bases and the J gene end by 3 bases; junction bases not matched to a gene: 7. The CDR3 coding sequence is TGTGCCAGCAGCTTATCGGCAGGGGGAGTCTACGAGCAGTACTTC. Translated: CASSLSAGGVYEQYF.

This sequence joins TRBV30 and TRBJ2-5; 8 bases are shared with TRBD2. The CDR3 covers 12 residues. Germline CDR1 is GTSNPN and CDR2 is SVGIG (reference sequence). The ends lost 5 bases at V and 4 bases at J; junction bases unmatched: 3. The CDR3 is CAWQTSAETQYF. CDR3 bases: TGTGCCTGGCAGACTAGCGCAGAGACCCAGTACTTC.

The chain employs TRBV11-2 and TRBJ2-7; TRBD1 aligns across 8 bases. CDR1 SGHAT and CDR2 FQNNGV come from the germline V gene. This CDR3 is 13 amino acids long. V shed 5 bases, J shed 6 bases, and the junction held 6 bases outside the gene matches. The CDR3 loop is CASSERTGSEQYF. The CDR3 nucleotides read TGTGCCAGCAGCGAGAGGACAGGGAGCGAGCAGTACTTC.

This clone turned up a few times. The chain has TRBV27 and TRBJ1-5; D remains unclear. Trimming cost V 5 bases and J 3 bases, with 11 bases left between them. The CDR3 totals 14 residues. In germline, CDR1 is MNHEY, CDR2 SMNVEV (reference sequence). The CDR3 loop reads CASSLSANNQPQHF. For the CDR3, the DNA is TGTGCCAGCAGTCTCTCTGCGAACAATCAGCCCCAGCATTTT.

This clone appeared a few times. The chain recombines TRBV6-5 with TRBJ1-2; possible D gene TRBD1, 5 bases. CDR1 is MNHEY and CDR2 is SVGAGI in the germline V gene. V was trimmed by 4 bases and J by 4 bases, leaving 19 bases between them. This CDR3 is 16 amino acids long. CDR3 sequence: CASSWRQRGPFYGYTF. The CDR3 region has the DNA TGTGCCAGCAGTTGGCGACAGCGGGGCCCTTTCTATGGCTACACCTTC.

A few counts support this clone. The rearrangement links TRBV14 to TRBJ2-7; D uncertain. The CDR3 is made up of 12 amino acids. With 5 bases removed from V and 0 bases from J, the gap between germline ends came to 5 bases. Germline CDR1 and CDR2: SGHDN and FVKESK. CDR3 amino acids: CASSYSSYEQYF. CDR3 nucleotide sequence: TGTGCCAGCAGCTACTCCTCCTACGAGCAGTACTTC.

The chain combines TRBV5-1 with TRBJ1-2; 7 nucleotides match TRBD1. The CDR3 extends over 15 amino acids. In germline, CDR1 is SGHRS, CDR2 YFSETQ. With V trimmed by 4 bases and J by 4 bases, 10 bases remained unmatched. CDR3 nucleotides: TGCGCCAGCAGCCCAACAACCGGGACAGTCTATGGCTACACCTTC. It codes for CASSPTTGTVYGYTF.

The chain joins TRBV7-2 to TRBJ1-5, with TRBD1 as a possible D gene (5 bases). This CDR3 is 15 amino acids long. Germline V gene data show CDR1 as SGHTA and CDR2 as FQGNSA. The germline V and J ends were trimmed by 1 base and 7 bases, with 14 bases remaining between them. CDR3 DNA: TGTGCCAGCAGCTTAGACGGGCAGGGCGGACAGCCCCAGCATTTT. Its translation: CASSLDGQGGQPQHF.

The sample holds a few counts of this clone. V and J are TRBV6-5 and TRBJ2-7; 11 positions match TRBD2. Trimming removed 4 bases from V and 1 base from J; junction bases left unmatched: 6. Per the germline V gene, CDR1 is MNHEY and CDR2 is SVGAGI. CDR3 size: 16 residues. The CDR3 region is CASSSLLAGGSYEQYF. CDR3 sequence (DNA): TGTGCCAGCAGTTCCCTCCTAGCGGGAGGATCCTACGAGCAGTACTTC.

The V call is TRBV28, the J call TRBJ2-7; 7 bases are a match to TRBD2. The germline gives CDR1 MDHEN, CDR2 SYDVKM. V shed 7 bases, J shed 2 bases, and the junction held 11 bases outside the gene matches. This CDR3 region has 15 residues. CDR3 loop: CASTQYWGGAYEQYF. CDR3 bases: TGTGCCAGCACCCAGTATTGGGGGGGGGCCTACGAGCAGTACTTC.

This clone appeared a few times. This chain connects TRBV7-2 to TRBJ2-2, with a tentative D call TRBD2 (6 bases). Germline V gene sequence: CDR1 SGHTA, CDR2 FQGNSA. Trimming removed 5 bases from V and 4 bases from J, with 14 bases in between. This CDR3 spans 15 amino acids. CDR3 DNA sequence: TGTGCCAGCAGCCAAAGGAGGGCCCTCACCGGGGAGCTGTTTTTT. This sequence encodes CASSQRRALTGELFF.

The rearrangement joins TRBV19 to TRBJ2-7, with D unresolved. Deletions cut 0 bases from V and 7 bases from J, with 16 bases between. The germline V gene has CDR1 LNHDA and CDR2 SQIVND (reference sequence). The CDR3 totals 15 residues. CDR3 residues: CASSIDDLHPGEQYF. Written as DNA, the CDR3 is TGTGCCAGTAGTATAGATGACCTACACCCCGGGGAGCAGTACTTC.

CDR3 DNA sequence: TGTGCCAGCAGCGTAGGGACTAGCGGAGGCTCCTACAATGAGCAGTTCTTC. This sequence encodes CASSVGTSGGSYNEQFF. This chain joins TRBV9 and TRBJ2-1, with 10 bases identical to TRBD2. The CDR3 spans 17 residues. Germline V CDR1 and CDR2: SGDLS, YYNGEE. With 0 bases clipped from V and 0 bases from J, the junction kept 3 bases outside the gene matches.

This clone showed up just a few times. The rearrangement links TRBV9 to TRBJ2-2, with unresolved D. Per the germline V gene, CDR1 is SGDLS and CDR2 is YYNGEE. The CDR3 runs to 14 residues. The ends were cut back, 2 bases at V and 4 bases at J, with 9 bases in the middle. The CDR3 nucleotides are TGTGCCAGCAGCGTCGCGACTCCCACCGGGGAGCTGTTTTTT. This translates into CASSVATPTGELFF.

V is TRBV2 and J is TRBJ1-5; D uncertain. Germline-derived CDR1 and CDR2 are SNHLY and FYNNEI. V was pared by 2 bases and J by 5 bases, with 10 bases between. The CDR3 runs 14 residues. CDR3 residues: CASSESLNYQPQHF. CDR3 DNA sequence: TGTGCCAGCAGTGAATCATTGAACTATCAGCCCCAGCATTTT. The full variable domain, with the rest looked up from reference TRBV2 and TRBJ1-5, is EPEVTQTPSHQVTQMGQEVILRCVPISNHLYFYWYRQILGQKVEFLVSFYNNEISEKSEIFDDQFSVERPDGSNFTLKIRSTKLEDSAMYFCASSESLNYQPQHFGDGTRLSIL.

This clone was found a few times. The rearrangement links TRBV5-1 to TRBJ2-7; TRBD1 is a possible D gene (6 bases). The CDR3 runs to 14 residues. Germline CDR1 SGHRS, CDR2 YFSETQ. The ends were cut back, 0 bases at V and 4 bases at J, with 11 bases in the middle. The CDR3 DNA reads TGCGCCAGCAGCTTGGTTCTGCAGGGGTACGAGCAGTACTTC. Translation gives CASSLVLQGYEQYF.